Below, one TCR beta chain is given with its context. Primers for the PCR totalled 60 Vbeta and 13 Jbeta. Using immunoSEQ multiplex PCR, the repertoire was profiled, and TCRdb retains in-frame clones only, with some absent. This sample's table has some 72,000 clones. Germline CDR1 is SGHAT and CDR2 is FQDESV (reference sequence). With 4 bases removed from V and 0 bases from J, the gap between germline ends came to 9 bases. CDR3 length equals 14 residues. The data were obtained in a study of cytomegalovirus exposure and HLA in healthy donors. There were likely unrecorded immune exposures, though donors were nominally healthy when sampled.

The chain carries TRBV11-1 and TRBJ1-1; tentative D call: TRBD1 (5 bases). Sequences were obtained from PBMCs. The sequence was collected from a man aged 30-40 years in good health and CMV-seronegative. The CDR3 bases are TGTGCCAGCAGCTGGGGCAGGATGAACACTGAAGCTTTCTTT. It translates to CASSWGRMNTEAFF. Variable domain in full (rest from reference TRBV11-1 and TRBJ1-1): EAEVAQSPRYKITEKSQAVAFWCDPISGHATLYWYRQILGQGPELLVQFQDESVVDDSQLPKDRFSAERLKGVDSTLKIQPAELGDSAMYLCASSWGRMNTEAFFGQGTRLTVV.